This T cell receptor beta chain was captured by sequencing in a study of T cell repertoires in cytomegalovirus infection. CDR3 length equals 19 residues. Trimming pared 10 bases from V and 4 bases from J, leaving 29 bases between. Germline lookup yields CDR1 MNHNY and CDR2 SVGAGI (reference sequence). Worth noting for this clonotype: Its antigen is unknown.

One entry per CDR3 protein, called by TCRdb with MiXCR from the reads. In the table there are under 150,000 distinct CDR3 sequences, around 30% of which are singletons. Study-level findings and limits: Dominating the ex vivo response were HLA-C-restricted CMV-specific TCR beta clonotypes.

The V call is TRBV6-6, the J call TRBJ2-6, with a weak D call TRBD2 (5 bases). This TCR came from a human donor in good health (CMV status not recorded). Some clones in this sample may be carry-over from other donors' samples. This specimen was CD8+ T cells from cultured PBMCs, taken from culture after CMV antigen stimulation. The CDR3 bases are TGTGCCACCAACATCTTTGGTGGAGTACTAGTAACCGGGGCCAACGTCCTGACTTTC. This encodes CATNIFGGVLVTGANVLTF.